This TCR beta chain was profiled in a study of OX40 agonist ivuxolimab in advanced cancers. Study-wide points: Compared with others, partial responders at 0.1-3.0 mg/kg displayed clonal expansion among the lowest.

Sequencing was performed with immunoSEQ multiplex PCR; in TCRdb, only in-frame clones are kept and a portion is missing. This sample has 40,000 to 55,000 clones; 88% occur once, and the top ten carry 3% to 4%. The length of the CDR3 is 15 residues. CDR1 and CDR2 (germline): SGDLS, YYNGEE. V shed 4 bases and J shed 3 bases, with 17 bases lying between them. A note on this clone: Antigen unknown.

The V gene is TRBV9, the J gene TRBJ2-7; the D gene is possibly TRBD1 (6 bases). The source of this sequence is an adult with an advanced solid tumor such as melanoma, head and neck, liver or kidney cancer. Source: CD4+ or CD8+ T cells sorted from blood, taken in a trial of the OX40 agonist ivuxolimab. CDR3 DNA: TGTGCCAGCAGCCCAAACCCGGGACAAATCTACGAGCAGTACTTC. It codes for CASSPNPGQIYEQYF.